A selection of T cell receptor beta chains follows, all from one sample in a study of tumor-infiltrating lymphocytes in primary liver carcinoma. Using its own MiXCR run on the multiplex PCR reads, TCRdb lists one record per CDR3 protein. The table lists about 54,000 distinct CDR3 sequences, 60% to 75% of them singletons. The specimen was liver tumor tissue from sampling region 2. All receptors derive from a man aged 40-55 years with primary liver carcinoma and hepatitis B virus infection. Both conserved end residues are part of each CDR3. A D gene is named only where the DNA matches it firmly. Clone size is stated in some rows and not others, as once, few, many or a class when expanded.

>TRBJ2-2|TRBV6-6|once|NA
TGTGCCAGCAGTTACTCACGGGACGGGGGGCTGAGCACTGGGGAACTGTTTTTT
CASSYSRDGGLSTGELFF
>TRBJ2-5|TRBV19|NA|NA
TGTGCCAGTAGTATCCCGGGTCGACAAGAGACCCAGTACTTC
CASSIPGRQETQYF
>TRBJ2-3|TRBV29-1|many|NA
TGCAGCGTTGAAGGGGGAGGCACAGATACGCAGTATTTT
CSVEGGGTDTQYF
>TRBJ2-7|TRBV11-2|NA|NA
TGTGCCAGCGGATGCGGGTCTTTATGGGAGCAGTACTTC
CASGCGSLWEQYF
>TRBJ2-1|TRBV5-1|many|NA
TGCGCCAGCAGCTTAAGGGGTATCTATGAGCAGTTCTTC
CASSLRGIYEQFF
>TRBJ2-5|TRBV29-1|many|TRBD2
TGCAGCGCTTTTAGCGGGAACCAAGAGACCCAGTACTTC
CSAFSGNQETQYF
>TRBJ1-4|TRBV13|NA|NA
TGTGCCAGCAGTTTAAGGAGCCCGGAAAAACTGTTTTTT
CASSLRSPEKLFF
>TRBJ1-1|TRBV5-5|many|NA
TGTGCCAGCAGCCCCAATTGGGGGTGGGACACTGAAGCTTTCTTT
CASSPNWGWDTEAFF
>TRBJ2-3|TRBV28|NA|TRBD2
TGTGCCAGCAGTTCCATGTGGGGGGTAGCGGGAGTTGCTTCGTCGCAGTATTTT
CASSSMWGVAGVASSQYF
>TRBJ2-1|TRBV4-1|NA|NA
TGCGCCAGCAGACAAGTTTCTAACAGCTCAGGGGAGCAGTCCTTC
CASRQVSNSSGEQSF
>TRBJ2-7|TRBV6-1|NA|TRBD2
TGCGCCAGCAGTGAAAAGGGAGCGGGAGGCTACGAGCAGTACTTC
CASSEKGAGGYEQYF
>TRBJ1-2|TRBV28|many|NA
TGTGCCAGCAGTTTGGGTGGGGGTCAGTATGGCTACACCTTC
CASSLGGGQYGYTF
>TRBJ2-3|TRBV20-1|NA|NA
TGCAGTGTTGACGTTCGGGAGAAGGGCACAGATACGCAGTATTTT
CSVDVREKGTDTQYF
>TRBJ2-3|TRBV28|NA|NA
TGTGCCAGCAGTTCGCCTGGAAGAAGCAATCAGCCCCAGTATTTT
CASSSPGRSNQPQYF
>TRBJ2-1|TRBV5-6|NA|NA
TGTGCCAGCAGCACTAAGGTTGGTGAGCAGTTCTTC
CASSTKVGEQFF
>TRBJ2-7|TRBV5-5|once|TRBD1
TGTGCCAGCAGCCTGGTTACAGGGGGCGTCAACTACGAGCAGTACTTC
CASSLVTGGVNYEQYF
>TRBJ2-7|TRBV16|many|TRBD2
TGTGCCAGCAGCCGCGGGGCTAGCGGTGAGCAGTACTTC
CASSRGASGEQYF
>TRBJ1-1|TRBV29-1|NA|NA
TGCAGCGTTGAAGATCAACGGTCGAACACTGAAGCATTCTTT
CSVEDQRSNTEAFF
>TRBJ2-7|TRBV29-1|many|TRBD2
TGCAGCGCTGCCCCGACTAGCGGGGAAGACGAGCAGTACTTC
CSAAPTSGEDEQYF
>TRBJ1-6|TRBV27|NA|NA
TGTGCCAGCAGTTTATCCTACGCGGAAGAGTATTCACCCCTCCACTTT
CASSLSYAEEYSPLHF
>TRBJ2-1|TRBV5-4|NA|TRBD2
TGTGCCAGTAGCGATCGACTAGCGGGGTATAATGAGCTGTTCTTC
CASSDRLAGYNELFF
>TRBJ2-3|TRBV4-2|NA|TRBD1
TGTGCCAGCAGCCTCATGGGGACAGGGGGTACAAATATGCAGTATTTT
CASSLMGTGGTNMQYF
>TRBJ2-7|TRBV6-5|once|NA
TGTGCCAGCAAGGTGAGACAAAGCTCCTATGAGCAGTACTTC
CASKVRQSSYEQYF
>TRBJ2-1|TRBV7-2|NA|TRBD2
TGTGCCAGCAGCTCCATGGGAGCGGGAGGCTATGAGCAGTTCTTC
CASSSMGAGGYEQFF
>TRBJ2-1|TRBV11-2|few|NA
TGTGCCAGTAACTCCTCGTTTGAGCAGTTCTTC
CASNSSFEQFF
>TRBJ2-2|TRBV12-3/TRBV12-4|many|TRBD2
TGTGCCAGCAGCCCCAGCGGGAGCGAAGTCACCGGGGAGCTGTTTTTT
CASSPSGSEVTGELFF
>TRBJ1-1|TRBV29-1|NA|NA
TGCAGCGCTCTAGGCACTGAAGCTTTCTTT
CSALGTEAFF